A selection of T cell receptor beta chains follows, all from one sample in a study of vaccination effects on CD4 cells after COVID-19. Clones were sequenced by immunoSEQ multiplex PCR, and TCRdb holds only the in-frame ones, with some missing. The sample lists some 11,000 clones, just under 75% occurring once. Their antigens remain unidentified. Here the sequenced sample was CD4+ T cells from PBMCs cultured with HCoV-229E spike peptides, taken before COVID-19 vaccination. These receptors were taken from a human donor who received a COVID-19 vaccine. CDR3s include the opening cysteine and the closing phenylalanine or tryptophan. Fields, in order: J gene, CDR3 length, clone size, D gene, V gene, CDR3 DNA, CDR3 protein. The D gene is left open where the match is weak. For some rows the clone size is stated as once, few or many, or as a class when expanded; others skip it.

J: TRBJ2-1; length: 12; size: NA; D: NA; V: TRBV10-3; DNA: TGTGCCATCAGAGGACAGAACAATGAGCAGTTCTTC; CDR3: CAIRGQNNEQFF
J: TRBJ2-1; length: 14; size: NA; D: TRBD2; V: TRBV5-1; DNA: TGCGCCAGCAGCGGGGCGGGAGGGTTCAATGAGCAGTTCTTC; CDR3: CASSGAGGFNEQFF
J: TRBJ1-6; length: 17; size: few; D: NA; V: TRBV10-3; DNA: TGTGCCATCAGCCCGGCTGGGGGGAAGAGGGAGAATTCACCCCTCCACTTT; CDR3: CAISPAGGKRENSPLHF
J: TRBJ1-2; length: 13; size: NA; D: NA; V: TRBV18; DNA: TGTGCCAGCTCACCGGCGGACTCGAGAGGCTACACCTTC; CDR3: CASSPADSRGYTF
J: TRBJ1-1; length: 15; size: NA; D: TRBD1; V: TRBV27; DNA: TGTGCCAGCAGTTCCCTCGGGACAGCGAACACTGAAGCTTTCTTT; CDR3: CASSSLGTANTEAFF
J: TRBJ2-3; length: 15; size: NA; D: NA; V: TRBV5-1; DNA: TGCGCCAGCAGCTGGCAGGGTGCTAGCACAGATACGCAGTATTTT; CDR3: CASSWQGASTDTQYF
J: TRBJ2-3; length: 15; size: once; D: TRBD1; V: TRBV4-3; DNA: TGCGCCAGCAAGGGAGGGACAGGGGACACAGATACGCAGTATTTT; CDR3: CASKGGTGDTDTQYF
J: TRBJ1-2; length: 12; size: NA; D: NA; V: TRBV3-1/TRBV3-2; DNA: TGTGCCAGCAGCCAAGCGGGGAATGGCTACACCTTC; CDR3: CASSQAGNGYTF
J: TRBJ2-3; length: 15; size: NA; D: NA; V: TRBV7-2; DNA: TGTGCCAGCAGCTTAGCGGGGTCAGGCACAGATACGCAGTATTTT; CDR3: CASSLAGSGTDTQYF
J: TRBJ1-2; length: 17; size: NA; D: TRBD1; V: TRBV27; DNA: TGTGCCAGCAGCCGTAACCTCCGGGACAGTACTAACTATGGCTACACCTTC; CDR3: CASSRNLRDSTNYGYTF
J: TRBJ2-7; length: 13; size: NA; D: TRBD1; V: TRBV12-3/TRBV12-4; DNA: TGTGCCAGCAGTTTATACAGGGGCCACGAGCAGTACTTC; CDR3: CASSLYRGHEQYF
J: TRBJ2-2; length: 14; size: NA; D: TRBD1; V: TRBV29-1; DNA: TGCAGCGCTGACAGGGGGCCGAACACCGGGGAGCTGTTTTTT; CDR3: CSADRGPNTGELFF
J: TRBJ2-2; length: 14; size: NA; D: TRBD1; V: TRBV7-2; DNA: TGTGCCAGCAGGACAGGGATGGGCACCGGGGAGCTGTTTTTT; CDR3: CASRTGMGTGELFF
J: TRBJ1-6; length: 13; size: NA; D: TRBD1; V: TRBV6-6; DNA: TGTGCCAGCAGGCCACAGGGGAATTCACCCCTCCACTTT; CDR3: CASRPQGNSPLHF
J: TRBJ1-3; length: 17; size: few; D: TRBD1; V: TRBV4-1; DNA: TGCGCCAGCTCAACAAGAGGCCAGGGGGCTTCGGGAAACACCATATATTTT; CDR3: CASSTRGQGASGNTIYF
J: TRBJ1-1; length: 14; size: NA; D: NA; V: TRBV12-2; DNA: TGTGCAAGTCGCCCACCTCGTTGGGACACTGAAGCTTTCTTT; CDR3: CASRPPRWDTEAFF
J: TRBJ2-4; length: 16; size: NA; D: NA; V: TRBV5-6; DNA: TGTGCCAGCAGCTTGAGGATGCGGCACCTGGGAAACATTCAGTACTTC; CDR3: CASSLRMRHLGNIQYF
J: TRBJ1-2; length: 14; size: few; D: NA; V: TRBV18; DNA: TGTGCCAGCTCACCAGGTCAAGCTTCATATGGCTACACCTTC; CDR3: CASSPGQASYGYTF
J: TRBJ2-1; length: 15; size: NA; D: NA; V: TRBV2; DNA: TGTGCCAGCGGAAAAGACGCAACCCGAAACAATGAGCAGTTCTTC; CDR3: CASGKDATRNNEQFF
J: TRBJ1-3; length: 17; size: NA; D: TRBD1; V: TRBV5-6; DNA: TGTGCCAGCAGCTCATACCTCCGGGACAGGGTCGGAAACACCATATATTTT; CDR3: CASSSYLRDRVGNTIYF
J: TRBJ1-1; length: 16; size: few; D: NA; V: TRBV6-6; DNA: TGTGCCAGCAGTTACAATCAGCCCCTAACGGGCACTGAAGCTTTCTTT; CDR3: CASSYNQPLTGTEAFF
J: TRBJ2-1; length: 15; size: NA; D: NA; V: TRBV5-1; DNA: TGCGCCAGCAGCTTATCTCTACAGTCCTACAATGAGCAGTTCTTC; CDR3: CASSLSLQSYNEQFF
J: TRBJ2-3; length: 15; size: NA; D: NA; V: TRBV7-6; DNA: TGTGCCAGCAGCTTAGCGGGGGCAAGCACAGATACGCAGTATTTT; CDR3: CASSLAGASTDTQYF
J: TRBJ1-6; length: 13; size: NA; D: NA; V: TRBV3-1/TRBV3-2; DNA: TGTGCCAGCAGCCCAAACGATGCTTCACCCCTCCACTTT; CDR3: CASSPNDASPLHF
J: TRBJ2-5; length: 13; size: NA; D: NA; V: TRBV25-1; DNA: TGTGCCAGCAGACAGTTTTTGGGGGAGACCCAGTACTTC; CDR3: CASRQFLGETQYF
J: TRBJ2-2; length: 14; size: NA; D: TRBD1; V: TRBV11-2; DNA: TGTGCCAGCAGCTTGGACAGGGGCACCGGGGAGCTGTTTTTT; CDR3: CASSLDRGTGELFF
J: TRBJ1-1; length: 12; size: NA; D: NA; V: TRBV12-3/TRBV12-4; DNA: TGTGCCAGCAGCTTAACATCCACTGAAGCTTTCTTT; CDR3: CASSLTSTEAFF
J: TRBJ1-4; length: 15; size: NA; D: NA; V: TRBV5-6; DNA: TGTGCCAGCAGCTTGTTTAGGTCCTCGGGCGAAAAACTGTTTTTT; CDR3: CASSLFRSSGEKLFF
J: TRBJ1-2; length: 12; size: NA; D: TRBD1; V: TRBV10-3; DNA: TGTGCCATCAGTGACCAGGGGGATGGCTACACCTTC; CDR3: CAISDQGDGYTF
J: TRBJ2-7; length: 14; size: medium-sized; D: NA; V: TRBV7-8; DNA: TGTGCCAGCAGCTTAGCTCGGTTATCTTTCGGGCAGTACTTC; CDR3: CASSLARLSFGQYF
J: TRBJ2-3; length: 13; size: once; D: NA; V: TRBV18; DNA: TGTGCCAGCTCCCCTAGTAGCACAGATACGCAGTATTTT; CDR3: CASSPSSTDTQYF
J: TRBJ1-1; length: 14; size: few; D: NA; V: TRBV4-3; DNA: TGCGCCAGCAGCCAGCGGGGGCAGAACACTGAAGCTTTCTTT; CDR3: CASSQRGQNTEAFF